This entry is about one T cell receptor (beta chain). Its antigen is unidentified. The sample comes from a study of T cell responses to AZD1222 COVID-19 vaccine. General study findings and limits: Close to half of spike-specific TCRs reportedly recognize unmutated variant regions. Compared with day 0, the breadth and depth of the Spike-specific TCR repertoire rose significantly after two doses of AZD1222. Repertoire samples came only from after the peak T cell response.

The CDR3 length is 16 residues. Deletions cut 3 bases from V and 3 bases from J, with 15 bases between. Looked up from germline, CDR1 is MGHRA and CDR2 is YSYEKL. Sequencing was performed with immunoSEQ multiplex PCR; in TCRdb, only in-frame clones are kept and a portion is missing. The profile shows about 140,000 clones, more than 85% of them singletons. The clonotype originates from an adult in good health. The sequences come from peripheral blood, collected on day 0 of AZD1222 vaccination. The rearrangement uses TRBV4-1 and TRBJ2-1; D remains unclear. The CDR3 DNA follows: TGCGCCAGCAGCCACCCGCCAGCTGGCGGCTACAATGAGCAGTTCTTC. Protein sequence: CASSHPPAGGYNEQFF.